This record covers a single TCR beta chain. The record originates from a study of OX40 agonist ivuxolimab in advanced cancers. Libraries were prepared by immunoSEQ multiplex PCR; TCRdb keeps only in-frame clonotypes and omits some of them. The sample holds approximately 130,000 clones, approximately 94% seen once. V was shortened by 5 bases and J by 6 bases, with 19 bases between the two germline ends. The V gene's germline CDR1 is KGHSH and CDR2 LQKENI. This CDR3 comprises 15 residues. Sample: CD4+ or CD8+ T cells sorted from blood, taken in a trial of the OX40 agonist ivuxolimab. The sequence came from an adult with an advanced solid tumor such as melanoma, head and neck, liver or kidney cancer. The V call is TRBV18, the J call TRBJ1-2; D unclear. The CDR3 spells CASSLRTGAVDGYTF. DNA of the CDR3: TGTGCCAGCTCATTACGGACGGGCGCTGTGGATGGCTACACCTTC.